This T cell receptor beta chain was recorded in a study of regulatory T cells in long-lasting Graves disease. General study findings and limits: Persistent disease showed a preference for TRBV28, TRBJ1-2 and TRBJ2-5.

Assembly of TCR beta libraries relied on iRepertoire HTBI primers together with Arm-PCR of CDR3 regions. MiXCR, run by TCRdb on the multiplex PCR reads, gives a single entry per CDR3 protein. Seen here are around 500,000 distinct CDR3 sequences, about 16% observed once, and the top ten hold about 25%. Time point noted: newly diagnosed GD, antithyroid drugs for less than 3 months. RNA isolated from PBMCs was used to make the TCR library. The authors drew patients from an endocrinology department in Xi'an, China. This clonotype occurred many times. What it recognizes is unknown. The CDR3 loop spans 14 amino acids. Germline CDR1 and CDR2: MDHEN and SYDVKM. V lost 6 bases to trimming and J lost 5 bases, with 14 bases between them. The same sample was also studied in work on T cells in Graves' hyperthyroidism and ophthalmopathy.

The chain combines TRBV28 with TRBJ1-5; no reliable D call. The sequenced sample was peripheral blood mononuclear cells (PBMCs), obtained at new diagnosis, from a patient treated with antithyroid drugs. This receptor was identified in a woman aged 35 to 60 with Graves disease. CDR3 coding DNA: TGTGCCAGCAGCCCGATTTCAAGGGATCAGCCCCAGCATTTT. Translating it yields CASSPISRDQPQHF.